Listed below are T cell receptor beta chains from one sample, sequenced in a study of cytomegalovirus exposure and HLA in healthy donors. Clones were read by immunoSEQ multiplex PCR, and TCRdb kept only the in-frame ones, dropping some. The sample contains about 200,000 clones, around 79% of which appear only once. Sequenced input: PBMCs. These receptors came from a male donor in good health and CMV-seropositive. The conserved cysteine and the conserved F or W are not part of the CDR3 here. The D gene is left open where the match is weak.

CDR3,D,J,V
ASSAGGRGAETQY,TRBD2,TRBJ2-5,TRBV9
ASSYPLAGSNGELF,-,TRBJ2-2,TRBV5-4
ASSPLRTSRLEQY,TRBD2,TRBJ2-7,TRBV19
ASSRDRDEQY,TRBD1,TRBJ2-7,TRBV6-6
ASSDGTGHNEQF,TRBD1,TRBJ2-1,TRBV6-5
ASSPSSTGELF,-,TRBJ2-2,TRBV18
ASSGTSGSLFYNEQF,TRBD2,TRBJ2-1,TRBV27
ATWLEGIHGYT,-,TRBJ1-2,TRBV6-5
ASSSGTAYTLH,TRBD1,TRBJ1-6,TRBV11-2
ASSYSGESSYEQY,-,TRBJ2-7,TRBV6-5
ASSLGDRGRDTQY,TRBD1,TRBJ2-3,TRBV7-2
ASSLGVAGPSPYEQY,TRBD2,TRBJ2-7,TRBV19
ASSSRTGAFTQPQH,TRBD1,TRBJ1-5,TRBV2
ASRLQGAGANVLT,TRBD1,TRBJ2-6,TRBV6-5
ASSGYRGPSKLF,TRBD1,TRBJ1-4,TRBV13
TSSLRSGRDGYT,-,TRBJ1-2,TRBV5-1
ASSLGGTGPGQDTQY,TRBD1,TRBJ2-3,TRBV5-4
ASSPGQRNEKLF,TRBD1,TRBJ1-4,TRBV19
ASSLATGGSYGYT,TRBD1,TRBJ1-2,TRBV7-2
ASTDGRGNTEAF,-,TRBJ1-1,TRBV19
ASSLAGARNDGGLF,-,TRBJ2-2,TRBV27
AWTPRRGGQETQY,-,TRBJ2-5,TRBV30
ASSFSGSGDTQY,TRBD2,TRBJ2-3,TRBV5-6
AIKSVKSGPNTHTGELF,-,TRBJ2-2,TRBV10-3
ASSSEGPYTEAF,-,TRBJ1-1,TRBV7-9
ASSVGGTDGELF,TRBD1,TRBJ2-2,TRBV9
ASSIGGEQY,-,TRBJ2-7,TRBV28
ASSSGTRYRTGELF,-,TRBJ2-2,TRBV5-4
ASSFLRDSEYYNEQF,TRBD1,TRBJ2-1,TRBV5-6
ASSLAQRTPNYGYT,-,TRBJ1-2,TRBV7-2
SVRQAFLNTEAF,-,TRBJ1-1,TRBV29-1
ASASGGPQETQY,TRBD2,TRBJ2-5,TRBV5-1
ASSPLLRGTDTQY,-,TRBJ2-3,TRBV18
ASSVLAGGEQY,TRBD2,TRBJ2-7,TRBV7-9
ASSFLSYVGTGELF,-,TRBJ2-2,TRBV6-5
ASSLLRAGPTEAF,-,TRBJ1-1,TRBV11-1
ASSPTPGLNTEAF,-,TRBJ1-1,TRBV5-1
ASSTDRQETQY,-,TRBJ2-5,TRBV7-7
ASSLRQGDGELF,TRBD1,TRBJ2-2,TRBV5-1
ASSRGLANTGELF,TRBD2,TRBJ2-2,TRBV5-4
ASSLDRGGTGEQF,TRBD1,TRBJ2-1,TRBV5-6
ASSLAASSSYNEQF,-,TRBJ2-1,TRBV5-1
ASSLPTSGGLSTDTQY,TRBD2,TRBJ2-3,TRBV5-1
ASSLSSGGSYEQY,TRBD2,TRBJ2-7,TRBV7-3
ASSLIRPGGLAYEQY,TRBD2,TRBJ2-7,TRBV27
ASSKRGTGPPQETQY,-,TRBJ2-5,TRBV21-1
ASSIADMNPYEKLF,-,TRBJ1-4,TRBV19
ASSFGTSGISNEQF,TRBD2,TRBJ2-1,TRBV7-2
ASRPPTGSHSPLH,TRBD1,TRBJ1-6,TRBV28